This entry is about one TCR beta chain. Its antigen is as yet unknown. This entry comes from a study of OX40 agonist ivuxolimab in advanced cancers. Turning to the study itself: At 0.01 to 10 mg/kg, ivuxolimab was administered intravenously to patients every 2 weeks. Study results and caveats: The average count of expanded clones was higher among CD8+ T cells than among CD4+. Partial responders dosed at 0.1-3.0 mg/kg displayed clonal expansion ranking among the lowest.

Produced via immunoSEQ multiplex PCR; TCRdb's table is partial and in-frame only. The sample has under 100,000 clones; approximately 92% are singletons. This sequence originates from an adult with an advanced solid tumor such as melanoma, head and neck, liver or kidney cancer. The sequencing here drew on CD4+ or CD8+ T cells sorted from blood, taken in a trial of the OX40 agonist ivuxolimab.

This CDR3 is CASSVDLGGLQYF. The CDR3 DNA reads as TGTGCCAGCAGCGTAGATCTGGGGGGGCTACAGTACTTC. This sequence joins TRBV9 and TRBJ2-5; D possibly corresponds to TRBD2 (7 bases). This CDR3 spans 13 amino acids. Trimming cost V 0 bases and J 11 bases, with 14 bases left between them. Germline lookup yields CDR1 SGDLS and CDR2 YYNGEE.